The entry that follows covers one T cell receptor beta chain sequence. In the original workflow: Reference gene primer amplification gave estimated nucleated cell counts. Only in-frame clones appear in the TCRdb table, and some are missing; sequencing was by immunoSEQ multiplex PCR. The V and J calls and clone size come from that table; D and trimming were worked out from the DNA. The sample includes about 130,000 clones, over 80% of them seen just once. This record comes from a study of blood T cell repertoires in COVID-19. About the research overall: The study drew acute and convalescent COVID-19 samples from the United States, Italy and Spain. The analysed material was cDNA or gDNA that came from T cells, B-cell-depleted T cells, or PBMCs.

Germline trimming cut 6 bases from V and 5 bases from J; bases unmatched to any gene: 5. CDR3 length equals 14 residues. CDR1 and CDR2 from the germline V gene are SNHLY and FYNNEI. The chain uses TRBV2 and TRBJ2-3, with 10 bases that match TRBD2. This receptor was obtained from a man aged 70-80 years with acute or convalescent COVID-19. The source material was peripheral blood. The CDR3 DNA is TGTGCCAGCAGAGCGGGGGGGAGGGGAGATACGCAGTATTTT. Its protein product is CASRAGGRGDTQYF.